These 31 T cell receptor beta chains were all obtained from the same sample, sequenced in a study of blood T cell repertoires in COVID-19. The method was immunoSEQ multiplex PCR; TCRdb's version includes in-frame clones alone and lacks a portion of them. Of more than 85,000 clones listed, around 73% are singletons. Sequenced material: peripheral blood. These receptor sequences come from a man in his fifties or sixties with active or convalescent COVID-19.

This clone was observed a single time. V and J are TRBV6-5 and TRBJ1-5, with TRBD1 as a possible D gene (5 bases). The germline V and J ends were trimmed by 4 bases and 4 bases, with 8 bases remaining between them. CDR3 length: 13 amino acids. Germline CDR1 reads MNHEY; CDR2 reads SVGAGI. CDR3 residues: CASSSQGNQPQHF. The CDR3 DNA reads TGTGCCAGCAGTTCCCAGGGAAATCAGCCCCAGCATTTT.

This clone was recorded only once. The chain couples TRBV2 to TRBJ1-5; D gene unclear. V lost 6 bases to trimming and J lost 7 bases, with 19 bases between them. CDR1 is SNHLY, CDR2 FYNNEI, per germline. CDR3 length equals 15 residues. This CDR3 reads CASSDSTSRKQPQHF. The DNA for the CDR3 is TGTGCCAGCAGCGATTCCACGTCGAGAAAGCAGCCCCAGCATTTT.

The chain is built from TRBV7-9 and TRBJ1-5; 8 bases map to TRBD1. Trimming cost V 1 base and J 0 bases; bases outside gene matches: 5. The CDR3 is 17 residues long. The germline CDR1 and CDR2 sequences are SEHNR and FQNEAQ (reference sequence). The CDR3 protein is CASSLGTGRYSNQPQHF. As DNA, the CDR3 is TGTGCCAGCAGCTTAGGGACAGGGCGTTATAGCAATCAGCCCCAGCATTTT. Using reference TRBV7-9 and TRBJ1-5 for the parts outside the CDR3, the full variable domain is DTGVSQNPRHKITKRGQNVTFRCDPISEHNRLYWYRQTLGQGPEFLTYFQNEAQLEKSRLLSDRFSAERPKGSFSTLEIQRTEQGDSAMYLCASSLGTGRYSNQPQHFGDGTRLSIL.

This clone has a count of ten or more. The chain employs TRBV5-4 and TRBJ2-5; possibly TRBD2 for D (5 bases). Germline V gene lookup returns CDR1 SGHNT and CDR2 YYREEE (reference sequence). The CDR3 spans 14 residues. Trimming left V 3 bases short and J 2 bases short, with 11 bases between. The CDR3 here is CASSSAGGQETQYF. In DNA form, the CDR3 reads TGTGCCAGCAGCTCCGCAGGAGGACAAGAGACCCAGTACTTC.

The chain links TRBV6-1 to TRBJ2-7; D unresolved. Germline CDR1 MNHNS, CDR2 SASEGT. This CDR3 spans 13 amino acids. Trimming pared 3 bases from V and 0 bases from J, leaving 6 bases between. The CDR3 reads CASSEAFSYEQYV. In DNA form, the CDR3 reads TGTGCCAGCAGTGAGGCCTTCTCCTACGAGCAGTACGTC.

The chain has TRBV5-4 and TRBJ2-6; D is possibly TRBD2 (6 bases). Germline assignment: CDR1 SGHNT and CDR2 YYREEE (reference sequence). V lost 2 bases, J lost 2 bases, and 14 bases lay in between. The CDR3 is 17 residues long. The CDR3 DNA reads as TGTGCCAGCAGCTTCACTATGACTAGAGCTGGGGCCAACGTCCTGACTTTC. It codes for CASSFTMTRAGANVLTF.

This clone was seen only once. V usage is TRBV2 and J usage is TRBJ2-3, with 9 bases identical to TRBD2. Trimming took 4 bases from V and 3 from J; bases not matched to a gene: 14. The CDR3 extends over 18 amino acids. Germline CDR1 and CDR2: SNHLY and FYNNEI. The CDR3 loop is CASSVFPGGSGSTDTQYF. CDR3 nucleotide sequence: TGTGCCAGCAGTGTTTTTCCCGGCGGTAGCGGGAGTACAGATACGCAGTATTTT.

The CDR3 sequence is CASSPTSGRPGARELFF. Written as DNA, the CDR3 is TGTGCCAGCTCACCGACTAGCGGGAGGCCTGGGGCCCGGGAGCTGTTTTTT. The chain carries TRBV18 and TRBJ2-2; TRBD2 matches at 13 bases. J lost 9 bases, V lost 3 bases, and 10 bases had no gene match. This CDR3 has 17 residues. Germline-derived CDR1 and CDR2 are KGHSH and LQKENI.

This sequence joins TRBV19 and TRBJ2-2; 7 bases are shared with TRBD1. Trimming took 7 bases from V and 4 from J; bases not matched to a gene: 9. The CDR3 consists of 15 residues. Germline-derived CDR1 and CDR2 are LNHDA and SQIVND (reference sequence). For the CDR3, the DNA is TGTGCCAGTACTAGAACAGGGGAGCGCACCGGGGAGCTGTTTTTT. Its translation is CASTRTGERTGELFF.

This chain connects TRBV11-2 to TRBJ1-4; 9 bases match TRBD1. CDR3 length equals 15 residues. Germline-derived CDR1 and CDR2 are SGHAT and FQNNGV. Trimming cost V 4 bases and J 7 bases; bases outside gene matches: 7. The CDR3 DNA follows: TGTGCCAGCAGCTCAACACAGGGGGCGGGTGAAAAACTGTTTTTT. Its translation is CASSSTQGAGEKLFF.

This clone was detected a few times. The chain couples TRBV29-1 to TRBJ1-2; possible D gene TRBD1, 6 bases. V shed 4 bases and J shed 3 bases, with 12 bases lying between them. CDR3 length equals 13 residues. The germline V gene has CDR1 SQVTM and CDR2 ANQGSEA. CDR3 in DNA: TGCAGCGTTGCCCCAGGGGCGTACTATGGCTACACCTTC. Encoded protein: CSVAPGAYYGYTF.

DNA of the CDR3: TGTGCCAGCAGGGATCCCGGGACAGGGGTCGGTGAGCAGTTCTTC. Protein sequence: CASRDPGTGVGEQFF. The rearrangement uses TRBV7-2 and TRBJ2-1; 10 bases are shared with TRBD1. Trimming took 6 bases from V and 9 from J; bases not matched to a gene: 11. Germline CDR1 is SGHTA and CDR2 is FQGNSA. The CDR3 is 15 residues long.

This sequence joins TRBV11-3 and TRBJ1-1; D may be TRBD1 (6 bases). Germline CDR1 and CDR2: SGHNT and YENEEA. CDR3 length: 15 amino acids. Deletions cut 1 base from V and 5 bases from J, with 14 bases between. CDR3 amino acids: CASSLGADRNTEAFF. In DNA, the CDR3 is TGTGCCAGCAGCTTAGGTGCCGACAGGAATACTGAAGCTTTCTTT.

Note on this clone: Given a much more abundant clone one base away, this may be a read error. CDR3 bases: TGTGCCAGCAGTCAGACTTCCTACGAGCAGTACTTC. It translates to CASSQTSYEQYF. This sequence joins TRBV6-2 or TRBV6-3 and TRBJ2-7; D not resolved. V was pared by 5 bases and J by 1 base, with 6 bases between. Germline V gene lookup returns CDR1 MNHEY and CDR2 SVGEGT. CDR3 length equals 12 residues.

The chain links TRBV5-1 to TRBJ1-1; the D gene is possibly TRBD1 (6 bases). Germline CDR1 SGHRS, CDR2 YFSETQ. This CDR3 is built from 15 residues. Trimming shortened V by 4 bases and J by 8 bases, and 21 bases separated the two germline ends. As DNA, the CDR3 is TGCGCCAGCAGCGCCACAGGGCAGGGAAATCCGGAAGCTTTCTTT. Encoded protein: CASSATGQGNPEAFF.

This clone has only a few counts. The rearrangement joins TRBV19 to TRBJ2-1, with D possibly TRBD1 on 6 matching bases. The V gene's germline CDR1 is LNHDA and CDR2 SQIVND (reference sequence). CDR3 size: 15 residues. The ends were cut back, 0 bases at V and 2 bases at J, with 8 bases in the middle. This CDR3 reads CASSIEGATYNEQFF. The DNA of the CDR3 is TGTGCCAGTAGTATAGAGGGGGCGACCTACAATGAGCAGTTCTTC.

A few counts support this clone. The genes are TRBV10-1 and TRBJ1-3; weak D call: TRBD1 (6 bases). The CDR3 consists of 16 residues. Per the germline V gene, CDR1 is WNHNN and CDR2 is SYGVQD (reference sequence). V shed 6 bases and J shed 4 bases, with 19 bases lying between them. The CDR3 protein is CASREEDRGIGNTIYF. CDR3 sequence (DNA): TGCGCCAGCAGGGAGGAGGACAGAGGGATAGGAAACACCATATATTTT.

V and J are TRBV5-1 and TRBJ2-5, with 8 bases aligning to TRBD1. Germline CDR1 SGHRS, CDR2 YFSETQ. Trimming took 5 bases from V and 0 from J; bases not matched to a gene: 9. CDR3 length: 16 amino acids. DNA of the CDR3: TGCGCCAGCAGTCTTTCCTTGGACAGGGACCAAGAGACCCAGTACTTC. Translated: CASSLSLDRDQETQYF.

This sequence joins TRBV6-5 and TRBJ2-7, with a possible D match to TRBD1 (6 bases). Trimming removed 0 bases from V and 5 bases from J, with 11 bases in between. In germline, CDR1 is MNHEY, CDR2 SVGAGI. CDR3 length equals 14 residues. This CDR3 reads CASSYSSRGDEQYF. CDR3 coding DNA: TGTGCCAGCAGTTACTCGTCCAGGGGCGACGAGCAGTACTTC.

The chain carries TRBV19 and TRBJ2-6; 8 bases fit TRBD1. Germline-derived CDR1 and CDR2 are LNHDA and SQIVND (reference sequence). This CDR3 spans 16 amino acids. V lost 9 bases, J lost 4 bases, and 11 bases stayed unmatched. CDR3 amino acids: CASAHGTGTGANVLTF. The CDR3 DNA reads TGTGCCAGCGCGCACGGGACAGGTACGGGGGCCAACGTCCTGACTTTC.

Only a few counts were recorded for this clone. This CDR3 is CASRDGVANTGELFF. The CDR3 DNA is TGTGCCAGCAGGGACGGGGTCGCCAACACCGGGGAGCTGTTTTTT. The V gene is TRBV11-2, the J gene TRBJ2-2, with D perhaps matching TRBD2 (5 bases). V gave up 6 bases and J gave up 2 bases, with 13 bases separating them. Germline V lookup: CDR1 SGHAT, CDR2 FQNNGV. CDR3 length: 15 residues.

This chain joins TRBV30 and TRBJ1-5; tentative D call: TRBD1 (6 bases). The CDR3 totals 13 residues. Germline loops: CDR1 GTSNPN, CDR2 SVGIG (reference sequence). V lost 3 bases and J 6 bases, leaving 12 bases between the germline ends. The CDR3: CAWRGGVGQPQHF. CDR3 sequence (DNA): TGTGCCTGGAGAGGGGGGGTCGGTCAGCCCCAGCATTTT.

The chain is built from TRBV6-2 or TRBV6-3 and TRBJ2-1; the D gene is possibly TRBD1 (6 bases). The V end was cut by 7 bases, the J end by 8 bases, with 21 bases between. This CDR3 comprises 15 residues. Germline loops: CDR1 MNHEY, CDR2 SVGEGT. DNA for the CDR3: TGTGCCAGCACCCCTCGTGGGCAGGGGATCGATGAGCAGTTCTTC. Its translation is CASTPRGQGIDEQFF.

Written as DNA, the CDR3 is TGTGCCAGCAGCCAAGGCCTGAGCACTGAAGCTTTCTTT. Residues: CASSQGLSTEAFF. The rearrangement uses TRBV3-1 (or the pseudogene TRBV3-2) and TRBJ1-1; D not certain. V lost 1 base and J lost 4, with 7 bases in between. This CDR3 is 13 amino acids long. CDR1 is LGHDT and CDR2 is YNNKEL in the germline V gene (reference sequence).

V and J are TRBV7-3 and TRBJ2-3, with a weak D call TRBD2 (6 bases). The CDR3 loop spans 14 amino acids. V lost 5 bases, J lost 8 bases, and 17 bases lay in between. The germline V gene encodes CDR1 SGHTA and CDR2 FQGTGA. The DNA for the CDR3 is TGTGCCAGCAGCCCAATTTATGAGGGAGGTACGCAGTATTTT. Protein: CASSPIYEGGTQYF. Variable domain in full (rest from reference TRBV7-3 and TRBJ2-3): GAGVSQTPSNKVTEKGKYVELRCDPISGHTALYWYRQSLGQGPEFLIYFQGTGAADDSGLPNDRFFAVRPEGSVSTLKIQRTERGDSAVYLCASSPIYEGGTQYFGPGTRLTVL.

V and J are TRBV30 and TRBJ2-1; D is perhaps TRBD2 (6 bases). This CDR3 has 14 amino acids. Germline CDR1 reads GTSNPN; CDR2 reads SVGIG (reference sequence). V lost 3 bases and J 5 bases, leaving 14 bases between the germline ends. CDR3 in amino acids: CAWRGDSLNNEQFF. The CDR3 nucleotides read TGTGCCTGGAGGGGGGACTCGTTAAACAATGAGCAGTTCTTC.

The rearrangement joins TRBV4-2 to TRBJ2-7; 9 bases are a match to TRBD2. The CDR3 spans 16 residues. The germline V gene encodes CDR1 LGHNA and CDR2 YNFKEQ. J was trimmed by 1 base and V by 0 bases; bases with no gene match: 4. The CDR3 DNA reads TGTGCCAGCAGCCAAGAGCTAGCGGGATCATCCTACGAGCAGTACTTC. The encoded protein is CASSQELAGSSYEQYF.

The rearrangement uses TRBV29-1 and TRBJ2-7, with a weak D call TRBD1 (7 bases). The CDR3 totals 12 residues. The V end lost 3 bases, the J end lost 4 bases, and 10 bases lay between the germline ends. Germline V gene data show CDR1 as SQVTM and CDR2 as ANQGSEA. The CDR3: CSVETGRYEQYF. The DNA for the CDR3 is TGCAGCGTTGAGACAGGGAGGTACGAGCAGTACTTC.

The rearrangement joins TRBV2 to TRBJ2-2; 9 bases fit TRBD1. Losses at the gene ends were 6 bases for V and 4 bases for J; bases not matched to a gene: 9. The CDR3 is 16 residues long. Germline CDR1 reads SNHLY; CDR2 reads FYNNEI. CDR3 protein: CASSPPGQGGTGELFF. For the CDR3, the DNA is TGTGCCAGCAGCCCTCCGGGACAGGGTGGCACCGGGGAGCTGTTTTTT.

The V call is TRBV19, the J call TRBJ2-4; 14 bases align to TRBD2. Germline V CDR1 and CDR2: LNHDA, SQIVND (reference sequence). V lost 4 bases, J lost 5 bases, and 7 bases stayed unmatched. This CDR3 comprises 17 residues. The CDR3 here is CASSNRLAGGWENIQYF. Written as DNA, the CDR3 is TGTGCCAGTAGTAACCGACTAGCGGGAGGGTGGGAAAACATTCAGTACTTC.

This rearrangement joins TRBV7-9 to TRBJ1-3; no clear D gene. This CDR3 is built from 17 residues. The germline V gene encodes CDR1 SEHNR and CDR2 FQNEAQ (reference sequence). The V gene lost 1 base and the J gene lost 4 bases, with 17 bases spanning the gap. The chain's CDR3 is CASSLGGQHHSGNTIYF. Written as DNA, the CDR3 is TGTGCCAGCAGCTTAGGAGGGCAGCACCACTCCGGAAACACCATATATTTT.